A selection of T cell receptor beta chains follows, all from one sample in a study of MAIT cells during Salmonella Paratyphi A infection. A single record per CDR3 protein comes from TCRdb applying MiXCR to the 5' RACE reads. The sample has roughly 980 distinct CDR3 sequences, approximately 20% seen once. The material sequenced was MAIT cells from PBMCs, taken at the middle sampling point of the challenge study. The receptors here all came from a person aged 18 to 70 who was deliberately infected with Salmonella Paratyphi A in a paratyphoid fever challenge study. Both conserved end residues are part of each CDR3. The order of the fields is D gene, J gene, clone size, V gene, CDR3 protein, CDR3 DNA. The D gene is left open where the match is weak. Expanded clones get a size class; other rows say once, few or many, or leave the size out.

NA,TRBJ1-2,NA,TRBV20-1,CSARDQGHLGYTF,TGCAGTGCTAGAGATCAGGGGCACCTTGGCTACACCTTC
TRBD2,TRBJ2-1,NA,TRBV6-4,CASSGTSGSNEQFF,TGTGCCAGCAGTGGGACTAGCGGGAGCAATGAGCAGTTCTTC
TRBD2,TRBJ2-1,few,TRBV6-1,CASSEEDGGAYEQFF,TGTGCCAGCAGTGAAGAAGACGGGGGGGCGTATGAGCAGTTCTTC
NA,TRBJ2-1,NA,TRBV6-2/TRBV6-3,CASSYELEGYNEQFF,TGTGCCAGCAGTTACGAACTAGAAGGGTACAATGAGCAGTTCTTC
NA,TRBJ1-2,medium-sized,TRBV6-2/TRBV6-3,CASSSGESYGYTF,TGTGCCAGCAGTTCAGGGGAAAGTTATGGCTACACCTTC
TRBD2,TRBJ2-2,medium-sized,TRBV4-3,CASSHLTSGGAVGAGELFF,TGCGCCAGCAGCCACCTAACTAGCGGGGGGGCCGTGGGGGCCGGGGAGCTGTTTTTT
NA,TRBJ1-1,medium-sized,TRBV6-1,CASSTLLGTPNTEAFF,TGTGCCAGCAGTACGCTGCTCGGGACACCGAACACTGAAGCTTTCTTT
TRBD1,TRBJ1-1,many,TRBV29-1,CSGATGDGSEAFF,TGCAGCGGCGCGACAGGGGATGGTTCTGAAGCTTTCTTT
NA,TRBJ2-2,NA,TRBV6-2/TRBV6-3,CASSYRLGELFF,TGTGCCAGCAGTTACCGATTGGGGGAGCTGTTTTTT
TRBD1,TRBJ2-7,NA,TRBV6-1,CAGDTGDLAEQYF,TGTGCCGGGGACACAGGGGACCTTGCCGAGCAGTACTTC
TRBD1,TRBJ1-5,NA,TRBV20-1,CSAQVRDRGNQPQHF,TGCAGTGCTCAAGTCCGGGACAGGGGCAATCAGCCCCAGCATTTT
TRBD1,TRBJ1-1,many,TRBV10-3,CAISEDLGQGNTEAFF,TGTGCCATCAGTGAAGACCTGGGACAGGGGAACACTGAAGCTTTCTTT
TRBD2,TRBJ2-3,NA,TRBV20-1,CSARDLDSGEADTQNF,TGCAGTGCTAGAGATCTCGATAGCGGGGAGGCAGATACGCAGAATTTT
NA,TRBJ2-5,few,TRBV12-3/TRBV12-4,CASSQNQETQYF,TGTGCCAGCAGCCAAAACCAAGAGACCCAGTACTTC
TRBD2,TRBJ2-5,NA,TRBV7-9,CASSLAVGGRRRETQYF,TGTGCCAGCAGCTTAGCGGTTGGCGGGAGGAGACGGGAGACCCAGTACTTC
TRBD2,TRBJ2-7,few,TRBV5-5,CASSSTSGIYEQYF,TGTGCCAGCAGTTCTACTAGCGGGATCTACGAGCAGTACTTC
TRBD1,TRBJ2-7,NA,TRBV20-1,CSADRDRGLEQYF,TGCAGTGCAGACCGGGACAGGGGTCTCGAGCAGTACTTC
NA,TRBJ2-7,NA,TRBV6-1,CASSEAVESSYEQYF,TGTGCCAGCAGTGAAGCCGTAGAGAGCTCCTACGAGCAGTACTTC
TRBD2,TRBJ2-1,NA,TRBV9,CASSVAVAGDEQFF,TGTGCCAGCAGCGTAGCAGTAGCGGGGGATGAGCAGTTCTTC
NA,TRBJ2-1,few,TRBV20-1,CSARARSEANEQFF,TGCAGTGCTAGAGCCCGCTCGGAGGCGAATGAGCAGTTCTTC
TRBD2,TRBJ2-7,medium-sized,TRBV20-1,CSAKREGGSPEFEQYF,TGCAGTGCGAAGCGGGAGGGTGGATCCCCGGAGTTCGAGCAGTACTTC
TRBD1,TRBJ1-1,medium-sized,TRBV4-3,CASSHASGTGGTEAFF,TGCGCCAGCAGCCATGCGTCCGGGACAGGGGGCACTGAAGCTTTCTTT
TRBD1,TRBJ1-5,few,TRBV4-2,CASSQGQPEAQPQHF,TGTGCCAGCAGCCAGGGACAGCCCGAGGCTCAGCCCCAGCATTTT
TRBD1,TRBJ1-2,few,TRBV20-1,CSARDPDRVDYGYTF,TGCAGTGCTAGAGACCCCGACAGGGTCGACTATGGCTACACCTTC
TRBD2,TRBJ2-3,NA,TRBV7-2,CASRVLAGLADTQYF,TGTGCCAGCAGGGTGTTAGCGGGATTGGCAGATACGCAGTATTTT
TRBD1,TRBJ1-5,medium-sized,TRBV20-1,CSARGQGGYEPQHF,TGCAGTGCTAGAGGACAGGGGGGATACGAGCCCCAGCATTTT
TRBD1,TRBJ2-7,few,TRBV20-1,CSAHGQDPSLLSHPYEQYF,TGCAGTGCCCACGGACAGGACCCTAGTTTACTCTCACACCCCTACGAGCAGTACTTC
NA,TRBJ2-7,few,TRBV4-2,CASSQETDSSYEQYF,TGTGCCAGCAGCCAAGAGACGGACAGCTCCTACGAGCAGTACTTC
NA,TRBJ1-1,many,TRBV6-4,CASSRGGENTEAFF,TGTGCCAGCAGTAGGGGGGGCGAGAACACTGAAGCTTTCTTT
NA,TRBJ2-7,NA,TRBV29-1,CSVEFRDAYEQYF,TGCAGCGTGGAGTTCAGGGACGCCTACGAGCAGTACTTC
NA,TRBJ2-2,few,TRBV7-9,CASSPEGERNTGELFF,TGTGCCAGCAGCCCCGAGGGGGAGCGGAACACCGGGGAGCTGTTTTTT
TRBD1,TRBJ1-2,NA,TRBV20-1,CSARDRGYGYTF,TGCAGTGCTAGGGACAGGGGCTATGGCTACACCTTC
NA,TRBJ1-1,large,TRBV27,CASSSSGEGWAEAFF,TGTGCCAGCAGTTCCTCAGGGGAAGGGTGGGCTGAAGCTTTCTTT
NA,TRBJ2-1,few,TRBV20-1,CSARTAYNEQFF,TGCAGTGCTAGAACAGCTTACAATGAGCAGTTCTTC
TRBD1,TRBJ2-6,few,TRBV27,CASGTGGGSGANVLTF,TGTGCCAGCGGAACAGGGGGAGGTTCTGGGGCCAACGTCCTGACTTTC
NA,TRBJ2-3,few,TRBV20-1,CSASRGAASTDTQYF,TGCAGTGCTTCACGGGGAGCCGCTAGCACAGATACGCAGTATTTT
NA,TRBJ1-1,medium-sized,TRBV20-1,CSASFEGMNTEAFF,TGCAGTGCTAGCTTTGAGGGAATGAACACTGAAGCTTTCTTT